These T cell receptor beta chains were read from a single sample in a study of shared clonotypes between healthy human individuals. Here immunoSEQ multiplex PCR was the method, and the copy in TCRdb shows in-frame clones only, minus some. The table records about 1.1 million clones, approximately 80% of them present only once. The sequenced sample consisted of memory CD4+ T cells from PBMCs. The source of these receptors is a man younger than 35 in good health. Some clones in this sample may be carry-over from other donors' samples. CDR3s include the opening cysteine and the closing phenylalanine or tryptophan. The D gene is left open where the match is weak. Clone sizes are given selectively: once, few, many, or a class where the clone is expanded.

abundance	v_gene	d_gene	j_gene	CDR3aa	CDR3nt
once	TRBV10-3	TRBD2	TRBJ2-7	CAIREGLADGYEQYF	TGTGCCATCAGGGAGGGACTAGCGGATGGTTACGAGCAGTACTTC
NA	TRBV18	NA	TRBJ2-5	CASSPPSMGETQYF	TGTGCCAGCTCACCACCTTCGATGGGGGAGACCCAGTACTTC
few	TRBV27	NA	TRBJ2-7	CASSSSGVPTYEQYF	TGTGCCAGCAGTTCCTCAGGGGTACCCACCTACGAGCAGTACTTC
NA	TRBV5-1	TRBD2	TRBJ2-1	CASRGLAGEKGSYNEQFF	TGCGCCAGCAGGGGACTAGCGGGAGAAAAGGGGTCCTACAATGAGCAGTTCTTC
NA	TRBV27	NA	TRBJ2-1	CASRYAQPHNEQFF	TGTGCCAGCAGGTATGCCCAACCGCACAATGAGCAGTTCTTC
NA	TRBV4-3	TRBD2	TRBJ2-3	CASSQEWREGRGDTQYF	TGCGCCAGCAGCCAAGAATGGCGGGAGGGCCGAGGAGATACGCAGTATTTT
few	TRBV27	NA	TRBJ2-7	CASSLLGAGSREQYF	TGTGCCAGCAGTTTATTGGGGGCCGGCTCGCGGGAGCAGTACTTC
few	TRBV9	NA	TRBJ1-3	CASSVEGGNTIYF	TGTGCCAGCAGCGTAGAAGGGGGAAACACCATATATTTT
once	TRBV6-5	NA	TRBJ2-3	CASSYVAGLSTDTQYF	TGTGCCAGCAGTTATGTTGCGGGACTTAGCACAGATACGCAGTATTTT
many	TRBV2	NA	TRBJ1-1	CASSEDRAYTEAFF	TGTGCCAGCAGTGAAGATAGGGCGTACACTGAAGCTTTCTTT
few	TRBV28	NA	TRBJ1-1	CASRSWVRNTEAFF	TGTGCCAGCAGGAGCTGGGTGAGGAACACTGAAGCTTTCTTT
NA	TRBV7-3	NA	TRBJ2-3	CASSYQGGSTDTQYF	TGTGCCAGCAGTTATCAGGGAGGAAGCACAGATACGCAGTATTTT
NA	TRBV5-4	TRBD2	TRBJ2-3	CASSPRLAGSHTDTQYF	TGTGCCAGCAGCCCCAGACTAGCGGGAAGTCACACAGATACGCAGTATTTT
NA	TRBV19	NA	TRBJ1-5	CASSISGNSNQPQHF	TGTGCCAGTAGTATAAGCGGCAATAGCAATCAGCCCCAGCATTTT
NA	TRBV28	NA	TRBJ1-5	CASGGQVSNQPQHF	TGTGCCAGCGGGGGGCAGGTTAGCAATCAGCCCCAGCATTTT
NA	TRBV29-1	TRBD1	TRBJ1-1	CSGGQGRGTEAFF	TGCAGCGGGGGACAGGGGAGGGGCACTGAAGCTTTCTTT
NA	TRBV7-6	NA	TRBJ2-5	CASSPRWGYQETQYF	TGTGCCAGCAGCCCCCGCTGGGGGTACCAAGAGACCCAGTACTTC
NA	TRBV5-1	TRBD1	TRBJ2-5	CASSQDRRQETQYF	TGCGCCAGCAGCCAGGACAGGAGACAAGAGACCCAGTACTTC
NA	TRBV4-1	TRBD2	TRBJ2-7	CASSPPGRVYEQYF	TGCGCCAGCAGCCCTCCCGGGAGGGTCTACGAGCAGTACTTC
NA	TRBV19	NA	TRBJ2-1	CASSIWRSSYNEQFF	TGTGCCAGTAGTATTTGGCGGAGCTCCTACAATGAGCAGTTCTTC
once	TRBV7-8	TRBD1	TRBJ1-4	CASSLLGRGLVNEKLFF	TGTGCCAGCAGCTTACTGGGCAGGGGGCTTGTGAATGAAAAACTGTTTTTT
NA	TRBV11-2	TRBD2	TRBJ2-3	CASSLVGTSGGTDTQYF	TGTGCCAGCAGCTTAGTTGGGACTAGCGGGGGCACAGATACGCAGTATTTT
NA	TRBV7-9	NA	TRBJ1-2	CASSVGVNYGYTF	TGTGCCAGCAGCGTCGGGGTGAACTATGGCTACACCTTC
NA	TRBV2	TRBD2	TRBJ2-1	CASSDWVAGNNEQFF	TGTGCCAGCAGTGATTGGGTAGCGGGGAACAATGAGCAGTTCTTC
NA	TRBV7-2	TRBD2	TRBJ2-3	CASSFGLAGVTDTQYF	TGTGCCAGCAGCTTCGGACTAGCGGGGGTCACAGATACGCAGTATTTT